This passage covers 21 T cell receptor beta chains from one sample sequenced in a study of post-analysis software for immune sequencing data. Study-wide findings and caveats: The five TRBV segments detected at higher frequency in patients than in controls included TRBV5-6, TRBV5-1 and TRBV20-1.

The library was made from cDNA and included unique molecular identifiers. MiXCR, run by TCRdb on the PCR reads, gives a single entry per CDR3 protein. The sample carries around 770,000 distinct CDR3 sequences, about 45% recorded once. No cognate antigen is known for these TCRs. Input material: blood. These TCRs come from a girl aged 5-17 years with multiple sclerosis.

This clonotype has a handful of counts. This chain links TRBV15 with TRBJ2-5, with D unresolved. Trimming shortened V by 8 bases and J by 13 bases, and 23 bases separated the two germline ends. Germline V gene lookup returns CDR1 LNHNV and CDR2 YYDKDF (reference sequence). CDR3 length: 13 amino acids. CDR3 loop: CATGDLGQLLRYF. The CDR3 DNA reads TGTGCCACCGGGGATCTCGGGCAGCTGCTGAGGTACTTC.

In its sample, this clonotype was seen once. CDR3 in DNA: TGTGCCAGCAGTTTACAGTCCGGGGTTGTAGAGGGCTACACCTTC. Translating gives CASSLQSGVVEGYTF. The chain recombines TRBV12-3 or TRBV12-4 with TRBJ1-2; D is uncertain. The CDR3 spans 15 residues. V lost 2 bases, J lost 8 bases, and 18 bases lay in between.

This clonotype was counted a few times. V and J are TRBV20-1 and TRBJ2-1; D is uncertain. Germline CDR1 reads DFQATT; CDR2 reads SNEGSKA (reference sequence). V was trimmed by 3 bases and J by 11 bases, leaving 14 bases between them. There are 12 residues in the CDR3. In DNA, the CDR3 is TGCAGTGCTAGGAGTGATGATAATCAGCAGTTCTTC. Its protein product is CSARSDDNQQFF.

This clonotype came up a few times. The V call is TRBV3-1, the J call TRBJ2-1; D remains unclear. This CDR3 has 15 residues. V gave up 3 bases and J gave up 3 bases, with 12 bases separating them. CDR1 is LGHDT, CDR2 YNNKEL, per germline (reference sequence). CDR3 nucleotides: TGTGCCAGCAGCCAGGGTGGCGGAAACTACAATGAGCAGTTCTTC. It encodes CASSQGGGNYNEQFF.

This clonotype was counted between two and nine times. The CDR3 spells CSAKGGMYEQYF. CDR3 sequence (DNA): TGCAGTGCTAAGGGTGGGATGTACGAGCAGTACTTC. V usage is TRBV20-1 and J usage is TRBJ2-7; D unclear. CDR3 size: 12 residues. CDR1 is DFQATT, CDR2 SNEGSKA, per germline (reference sequence). Trimming stripped 4 bases from V and 4 bases from J, with 11 bases between.

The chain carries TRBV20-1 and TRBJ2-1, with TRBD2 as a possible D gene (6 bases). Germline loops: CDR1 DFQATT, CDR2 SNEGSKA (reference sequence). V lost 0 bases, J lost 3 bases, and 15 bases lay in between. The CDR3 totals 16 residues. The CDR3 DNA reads TGCAGTGCTAGAGATCCTACGGGAGACCACTACAATGAGCAGTTCTTC. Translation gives CSARDPTGDHYNEQFF.

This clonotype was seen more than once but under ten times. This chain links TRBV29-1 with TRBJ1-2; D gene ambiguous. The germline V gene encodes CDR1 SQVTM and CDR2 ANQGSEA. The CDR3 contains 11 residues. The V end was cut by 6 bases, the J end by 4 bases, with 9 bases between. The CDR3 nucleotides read TGCAGCGTCCCCACTATCTATGGCTACACCTTC. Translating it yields CSVPTIYGYTF.

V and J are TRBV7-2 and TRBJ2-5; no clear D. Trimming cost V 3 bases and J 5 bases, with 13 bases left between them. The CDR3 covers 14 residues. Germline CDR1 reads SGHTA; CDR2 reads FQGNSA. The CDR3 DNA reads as TGTGCCAGCAGCTTTTTGGTGATTGAGGAGACCCAGTACTTC. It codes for CASSFLVIEETQYF.

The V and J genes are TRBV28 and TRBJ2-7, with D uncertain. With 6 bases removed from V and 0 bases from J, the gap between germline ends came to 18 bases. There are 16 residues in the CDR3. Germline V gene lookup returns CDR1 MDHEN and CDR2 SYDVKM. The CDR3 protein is CASSPNLVSSSYEQYF. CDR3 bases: TGTGCCAGCAGCCCAAATTTGGTCTCGAGCTCCTACGAGCAGTACTTC.

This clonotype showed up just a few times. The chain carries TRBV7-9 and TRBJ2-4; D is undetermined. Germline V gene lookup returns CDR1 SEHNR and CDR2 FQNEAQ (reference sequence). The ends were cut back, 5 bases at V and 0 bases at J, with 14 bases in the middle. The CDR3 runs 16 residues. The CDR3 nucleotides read TGTGCCAGCAGCCCCGAACGAGTTGGAGCCAAAAACATTCAGTACTTC. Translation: CASSPERVGAKNIQYF.

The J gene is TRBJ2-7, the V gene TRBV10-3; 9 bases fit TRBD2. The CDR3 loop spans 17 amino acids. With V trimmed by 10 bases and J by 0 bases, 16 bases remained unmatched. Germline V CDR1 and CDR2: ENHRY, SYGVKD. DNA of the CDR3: TGTGCCACCGCCGGGACTAGCTCACATTCTAGCTCCTACGAGCAGTACTTC. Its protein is CATAGTSSHSSSYEQYF.

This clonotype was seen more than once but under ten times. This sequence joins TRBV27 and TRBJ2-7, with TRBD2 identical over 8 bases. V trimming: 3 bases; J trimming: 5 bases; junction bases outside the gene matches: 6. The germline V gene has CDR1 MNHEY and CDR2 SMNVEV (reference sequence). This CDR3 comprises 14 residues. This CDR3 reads CASSFLRTSNEQYF. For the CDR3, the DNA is TGTGCCAGCAGTTTTCTCCGGACTAGCAACGAGCAGTACTTC.

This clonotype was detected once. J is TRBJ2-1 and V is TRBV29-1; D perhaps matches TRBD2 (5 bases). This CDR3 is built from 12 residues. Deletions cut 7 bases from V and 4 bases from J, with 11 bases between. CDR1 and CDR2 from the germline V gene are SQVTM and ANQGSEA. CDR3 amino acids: CSAKRSYNEQFF. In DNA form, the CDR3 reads TGCAGCGCCAAGCGGTCATACAATGAGCAGTTCTTC.

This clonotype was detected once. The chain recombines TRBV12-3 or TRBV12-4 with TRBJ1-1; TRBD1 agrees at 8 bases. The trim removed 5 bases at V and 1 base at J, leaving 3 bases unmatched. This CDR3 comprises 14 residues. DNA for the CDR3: TGTGCCAGCAGTGTGGACAGGGCGAACACTGAAGCTTTCTTT. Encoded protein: CASSVDRANTEAFF.

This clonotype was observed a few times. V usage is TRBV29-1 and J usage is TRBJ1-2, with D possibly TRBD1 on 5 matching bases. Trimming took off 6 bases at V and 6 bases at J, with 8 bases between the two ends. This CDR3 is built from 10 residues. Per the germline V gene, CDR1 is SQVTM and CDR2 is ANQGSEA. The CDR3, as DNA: TGCAGCGTGGCGACAGATGGCTACACCTTC. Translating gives CSVATDGYTF.

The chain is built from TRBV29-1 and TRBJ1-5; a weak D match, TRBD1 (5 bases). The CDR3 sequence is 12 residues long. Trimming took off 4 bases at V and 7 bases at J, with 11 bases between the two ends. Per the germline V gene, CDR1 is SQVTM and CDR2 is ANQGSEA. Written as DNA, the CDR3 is TGCAGCGTTGGGGACGGGGTCCAGCCCCAGCATTTT. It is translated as CSVGDGVQPQHF.

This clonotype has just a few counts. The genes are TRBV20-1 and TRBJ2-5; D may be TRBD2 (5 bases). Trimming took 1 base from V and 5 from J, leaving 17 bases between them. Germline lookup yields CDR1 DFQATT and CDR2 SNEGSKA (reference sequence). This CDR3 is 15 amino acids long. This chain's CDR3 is CSARGNSGGWETQYF. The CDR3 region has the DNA TGCAGTGCTAGAGGTAACAGTGGAGGATGGGAGACCCAGTACTTC.

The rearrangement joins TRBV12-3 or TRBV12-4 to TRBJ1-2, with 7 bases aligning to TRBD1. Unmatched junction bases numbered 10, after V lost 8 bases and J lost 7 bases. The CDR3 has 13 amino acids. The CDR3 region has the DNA TGTGCCAGCTCCTCTGACAGGGTCCGTGGCTACACCTTC. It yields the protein CASSSDRVRGYTF.

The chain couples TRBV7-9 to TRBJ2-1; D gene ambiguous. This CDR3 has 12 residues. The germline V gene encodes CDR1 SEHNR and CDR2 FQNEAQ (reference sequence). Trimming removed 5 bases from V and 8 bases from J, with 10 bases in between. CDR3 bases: TGTGCCAGCAGCCAACAATCTTATGAGCAGTTCTTC. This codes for CASSQQSYEQFF.

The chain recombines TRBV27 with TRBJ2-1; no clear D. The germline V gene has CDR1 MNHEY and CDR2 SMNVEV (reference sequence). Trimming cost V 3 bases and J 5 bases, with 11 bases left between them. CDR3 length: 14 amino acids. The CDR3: CASSFHLGNNEQFF. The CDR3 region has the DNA TGTGCCAGCAGTTTTCACTTAGGAAACAATGAGCAGTTCTTC.

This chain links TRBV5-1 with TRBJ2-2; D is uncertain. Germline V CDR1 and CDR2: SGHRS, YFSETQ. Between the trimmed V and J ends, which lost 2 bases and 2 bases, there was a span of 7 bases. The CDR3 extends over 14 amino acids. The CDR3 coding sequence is TGCGCCAGCAGCTTTACCGGAAACACCGGGGAGCTGTTTTTT. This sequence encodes CASSFTGNTGELFF.